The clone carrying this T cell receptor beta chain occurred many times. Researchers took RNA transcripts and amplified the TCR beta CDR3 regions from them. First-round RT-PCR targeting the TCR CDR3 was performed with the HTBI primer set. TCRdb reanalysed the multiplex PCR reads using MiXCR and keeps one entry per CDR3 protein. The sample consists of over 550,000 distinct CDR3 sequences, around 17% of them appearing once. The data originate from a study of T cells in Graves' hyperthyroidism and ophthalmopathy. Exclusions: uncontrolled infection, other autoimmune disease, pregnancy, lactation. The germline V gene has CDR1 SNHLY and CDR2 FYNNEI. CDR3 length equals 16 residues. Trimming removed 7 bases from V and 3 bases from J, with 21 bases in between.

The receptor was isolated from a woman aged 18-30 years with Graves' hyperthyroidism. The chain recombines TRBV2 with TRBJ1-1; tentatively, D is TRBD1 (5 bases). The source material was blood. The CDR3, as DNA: TGTGCCAGCAAGCACGCCTGGGGGAAGCCCCACACTGAAGCTTTCTTT. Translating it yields CASKHAWGKPHTEAFF.